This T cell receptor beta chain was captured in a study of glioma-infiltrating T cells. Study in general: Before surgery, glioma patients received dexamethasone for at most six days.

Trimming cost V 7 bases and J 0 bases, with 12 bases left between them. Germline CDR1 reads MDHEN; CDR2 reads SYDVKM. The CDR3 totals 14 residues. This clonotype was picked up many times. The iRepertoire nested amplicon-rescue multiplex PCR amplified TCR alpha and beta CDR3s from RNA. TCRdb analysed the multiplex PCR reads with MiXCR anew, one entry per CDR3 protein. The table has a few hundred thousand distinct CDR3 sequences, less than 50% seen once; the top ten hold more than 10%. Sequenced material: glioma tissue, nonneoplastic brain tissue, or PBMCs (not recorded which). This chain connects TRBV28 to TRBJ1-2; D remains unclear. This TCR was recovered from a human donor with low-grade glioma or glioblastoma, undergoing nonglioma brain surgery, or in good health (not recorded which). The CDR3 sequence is CASKIPRANYGYTF. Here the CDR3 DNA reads TGTGCCAGCAAGATCCCCCGGGCTAACTATGGCTACACCTTC.